This T cell receptor beta chain was obtained from a study of blood T cell repertoires in COVID-19. On the study more broadly: Samples of COVID-19 (acute and convalescent) were obtained from the United States, Italy and Spain. Sources were T cells, B-cell-depleted T cells, or PBMCs; the material itself was cDNA or gDNA.

Original processing notes: How many nucleated cells were present was estimated from reference gene primer amplification. Clones were read by immunoSEQ multiplex PCR, and TCRdb kept only the in-frame ones, dropping some. The DNA was the basis for D and trimming; V, J and clone size are from that table. The sample lists some 140,000 clones, around 83% occurring once. Seattle patients were enrolled while actively infected and followed longitudinally. The CDR3 has 14 residues. The ends were cut back, 4 bases at V and 8 bases at J, with 20 bases in the middle. In germline, CDR1 is SQVTM, CDR2 ANQGSEA. This receptor was identified in a woman between 55 and 75 years old with COVID-19, enrolled during active disease. The chain is built from TRBV29-1 and TRBJ1-2; D perhaps matches TRBD1 (5 bases). The sequencing input was peripheral blood. CDR3 nucleotides: TGCAGCGTTGCAAGACCGGAGGGGAGCCAGGGCTACACCTTC. Translation: CSVARPEGSQGYTF.